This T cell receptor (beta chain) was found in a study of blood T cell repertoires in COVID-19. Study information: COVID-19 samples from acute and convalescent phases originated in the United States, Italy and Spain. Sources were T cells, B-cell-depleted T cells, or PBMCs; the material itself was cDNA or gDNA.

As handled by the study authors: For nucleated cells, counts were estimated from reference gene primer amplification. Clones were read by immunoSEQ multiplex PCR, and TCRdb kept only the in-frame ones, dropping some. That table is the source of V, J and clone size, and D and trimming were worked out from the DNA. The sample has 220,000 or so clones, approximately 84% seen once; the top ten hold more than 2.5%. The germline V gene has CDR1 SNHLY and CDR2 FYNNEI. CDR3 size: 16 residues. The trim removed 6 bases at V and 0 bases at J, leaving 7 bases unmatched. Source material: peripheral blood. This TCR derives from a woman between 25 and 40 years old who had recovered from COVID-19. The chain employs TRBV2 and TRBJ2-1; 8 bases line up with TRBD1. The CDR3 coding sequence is TGTGCCAGCAGCGGAGGACAGGGAAGCTCCTACAATGAGCAGTTCTTC. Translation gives CASSGGQGSSYNEQFF.